The rows below give T cell receptor beta chains drawn from one sample of a study of T cell responses to AZD1222 COVID-19 vaccine. Sequencing used immunoSEQ multiplex PCR; TCRdb keeps in-frame clones, though not all of them. The sample shows roughly 100,000 clones, 90% to 95% of them seen only once. The material sequenced was peripheral blood, taken on day 0 of AZD1222 vaccination. Receptors originate from an adult in good health. Each CDR3 is given without its conserved first and last residue. The order of the fields is J gene, clone size, CDR3 length, V gene, CDR3 protein. Not every row has a clone size; where given, it reads once, few, many or a size class.

j_gene: TRBJ2-1
abundance: NA
len: 12
v_gene: TRBV11-3
CDR3aa: ASSPSAGVNEQF

j_gene: TRBJ2-1
abundance: NA
len: 16
v_gene: TRBV6-2/TRBV6-3
CDR3aa: ASSNLVAQLITGNEQF

j_gene: TRBJ2-7
abundance: NA
len: 12
v_gene: TRBV28
CDR3aa: ASSLFDRGGEQY

j_gene: TRBJ1-5
abundance: NA
len: 10
v_gene: TRBV12-3/TRBV12-4
CDR3aa: ASTLDLQPQH

j_gene: TRBJ2-7
abundance: NA
len: 12
v_gene: TRBV19
CDR3aa: ASSSGTGFDEQY

j_gene: TRBJ1-3
abundance: NA
len: 14
v_gene: TRBV7-9
CDR3aa: ASSLAGPVSGNTIY

j_gene: TRBJ1-3
abundance: few
len: 13
v_gene: TRBV29-1
CDR3aa: SVEGGSLSGNTIY

j_gene: TRBJ2-7
abundance: NA
len: 10
v_gene: TRBV7-3
CDR3aa: ASSEQGGQQY

j_gene: TRBJ1-2
abundance: NA
len: 13
v_gene: TRBV19
CDR3aa: ASSTVGGTNYGYT

j_gene: TRBJ2-1
abundance: NA
len: 13
v_gene: TRBV11-2
CDR3aa: ASSFGGSSYNEQF

j_gene: TRBJ1-2
abundance: NA
len: 13
v_gene: TRBV6-2/TRBV6-3
CDR3aa: ASSYTRDRSYGYT

j_gene: TRBJ2-3
abundance: NA
len: 13
v_gene: TRBV30
CDR3aa: ASAGLAGGPDTQY

j_gene: TRBJ1-1
abundance: NA
len: 11
v_gene: TRBV11-3
CDR3aa: ASSKDTNTEAF

j_gene: TRBJ1-2
abundance: NA
len: 12
v_gene: TRBV29-1
CDR3aa: SVTGAGTPYGYT

j_gene: TRBJ2-5
abundance: NA
len: 13
v_gene: TRBV5-1
CDR3aa: ASSLGGGGQETQY

j_gene: TRBJ2-2
abundance: NA
len: 13
v_gene: TRBV30
CDR3aa: AWSESYPGTGELF

j_gene: TRBJ2-7
abundance: NA
len: 14
v_gene: TRBV24-1
CDR3aa: ATSTGPGQGSYEQY

j_gene: TRBJ1-2
abundance: NA
len: 13
v_gene: TRBV28
CDR3aa: ASAVSDSSNYGYT

j_gene: TRBJ2-7
abundance: NA
len: 12
v_gene: TRBV18
CDR3aa: ASSRGTSGYEQY

j_gene: TRBJ2-3
abundance: NA
len: 13
v_gene: TRBV9
CDR3aa: ASSVGRFITDTQY

j_gene: TRBJ1-2
abundance: NA
len: 11
v_gene: TRBV18
CDR3aa: ASSPGTNYGYT

j_gene: TRBJ2-2
abundance: NA
len: 13
v_gene: TRBV30
CDR3aa: AWSVLAGDTGELF

j_gene: TRBJ2-1
abundance: NA
len: 13
v_gene: TRBV7-2
CDR3aa: ASSTPGGSYNEQF

j_gene: TRBJ2-3
abundance: NA
len: 12
v_gene: TRBV7-3
CDR3aa: ASSQGRTTDTQY

j_gene: TRBJ2-2
abundance: NA
len: 15
v_gene: TRBV7-2
CDR3aa: ASSLSWTSGRFGELF

j_gene: TRBJ1-2
abundance: NA
len: 9
v_gene: TRBV7-9
CDR3aa: ASSLGGGYT

j_gene: TRBJ2-1
abundance: once
len: 12
v_gene: TRBV10-2
CDR3aa: ASTPGSSYNEQF

j_gene: TRBJ2-7
abundance: few
len: 14
v_gene: TRBV30
CDR3aa: AWTPVSGRSSYEQY

j_gene: TRBJ2-7
abundance: once
len: 10
v_gene: TRBV28
CDR3aa: ASRAGGYEQY

j_gene: TRBJ1-1
abundance: NA
len: 12
v_gene: TRBV4-1
CDR3aa: ASSNLDRGAEAF

j_gene: TRBJ1-2
abundance: NA
len: 13
v_gene: TRBV4-1
CDR3aa: ASSQAQADSYGYT

j_gene: TRBJ1-1
abundance: NA
len: 15
v_gene: TRBV11-2
CDR3aa: ASSSSAMGRQNTEAF

j_gene: TRBJ2-1
abundance: few
len: 15
v_gene: TRBV2
CDR3aa: ASSVYSSGRAYGEQF

j_gene: TRBJ2-1
abundance: NA
len: 11
v_gene: TRBV7-3
CDR3aa: ASSLWGSNEQF

j_gene: TRBJ1-2
abundance: NA
len: 11
v_gene: TRBV29-1
CDR3aa: SVDFPRSYGYT

j_gene: TRBJ2-1
abundance: NA
len: 12
v_gene: TRBV5-4
CDR3aa: ASSARGGYNEQF

j_gene: TRBJ1-1
abundance: NA
len: 11
v_gene: TRBV7-9
CDR3aa: ASNQGLNTEAF

j_gene: TRBJ2-1
abundance: NA
len: 11
v_gene: TRBV6-4
CDR3aa: ASATSVGNEQF

j_gene: TRBJ2-7
abundance: once
len: 11
v_gene: TRBV5-4
CDR3aa: ASSMDRKYEQY

j_gene: TRBJ2-3
abundance: NA
len: 13
v_gene: TRBV3-1/TRBV3-2
CDR3aa: ASSGLAGWSDTQY

j_gene: TRBJ1-1
abundance: NA
len: 12
v_gene: TRBV6-2/TRBV6-3
CDR3aa: ASSQPTGTTEAF

j_gene: TRBJ2-1
abundance: NA
len: 13
v_gene: TRBV25-1
CDR3aa: ASRADRGLYNEQF